These T cell receptor beta chains were read from a single sample in a study of blood T cell repertoires in COVID-19. The method was immunoSEQ multiplex PCR; TCRdb's version includes in-frame clones alone and lacks a portion of them. Among a few hundred thousand clones listed, approximately 88% were seen once. Sequencing was performed on peripheral blood. Source of these receptors: a human donor in a cohort sampled during active COVID-19. CDR3s include the opening cysteine and the closing phenylalanine or tryptophan. The order of the fields is clone size, V gene, CDR3 protein. Clone size is stated in some rows and not others, as once, few, many or a class when expanded.

clone size: NA
V gene: TRBV20-1
CDR3 protein: CSASWAEGDRAFF

clone size: NA
V gene: TRBV7-2
CDR3 protein: CASSSTGGKETQYF

clone size: NA
V gene: TRBV4-2
CDR3 protein: CASSQPGTRNNEQFF

clone size: NA
V gene: TRBV19
CDR3 protein: CASSIRSGHSNQPQHF

clone size: NA
V gene: TRBV3-1/TRBV3-2
CDR3 protein: CASSQDRLAGGPSSYNEQFF

clone size: NA
V gene: TRBV5-4
CDR3 protein: CAFMGQIYNEQFF

clone size: NA
V gene: TRBV5-1
CDR3 protein: CASSQTADTYEQYF

clone size: NA
V gene: TRBV9
CDR3 protein: CASSVTGSVYGYTF

clone size: NA
V gene: TRBV11-2
CDR3 protein: CASSLAGGGHSSYEQYF

clone size: NA
V gene: TRBV7-2
CDR3 protein: CASSIEDRLSYEQYF

clone size: NA
V gene: TRBV6-5
CDR3 protein: CASWDRGLYEQYF

clone size: NA
V gene: TRBV9
CDR3 protein: CASSVADRVPDTQYF

clone size: NA
V gene: TRBV9
CDR3 protein: CASSVQAISGANVLTF

clone size: NA
V gene: TRBV24-1
CDR3 protein: CATSDPVQPYEQYF

clone size: NA
V gene: TRBV6-6
CDR3 protein: CASSLDRRNTEAFF

clone size: NA
V gene: TRBV5-6
CDR3 protein: CASSSGVDRGQETQYF

clone size: NA
V gene: TRBV7-7
CDR3 protein: CASSRTGNNEQFF

clone size: NA
V gene: TRBV5-1
CDR3 protein: CASSPSAGNQPQHF

clone size: NA
V gene: TRBV5-6
CDR3 protein: CASSLETGAYNSPLHF

clone size: NA
V gene: TRBV4-3
CDR3 protein: CASSQDGSGQGWDEQFF

clone size: NA
V gene: TRBV9
CDR3 protein: CASTVLTTGTLVNGYTF

clone size: NA
V gene: TRBV14
CDR3 protein: CASSRFETYEQYF

clone size: NA
V gene: TRBV19
CDR3 protein: CASSIGSGLGYEQYF

clone size: few
V gene: TRBV24-1
CDR3 protein: CATSDPDKPQHF